The T cell receptor (beta chain) described here comes from a study of T cell responses to AZD1222 COVID-19 vaccine. This clone was picked up a small number of times. TCRdb's table, derived via immunoSEQ multiplex PCR, lists solely in-frame clones and lacks some. This table has some 150,000 clones, more than 80% appearing once. The CDR3 totals 15 residues. J was trimmed by 5 bases and V by 7 bases; bases with no gene match: 11. Germline V gene data show CDR1 as MGHDK and CDR2 as SYGVNS. The material was peripheral blood, obtained on day 0 of AZD1222 vaccination. This chain connects TRBV25-1 to TRBJ1-1; 9 positions agree with TRBD1. The clonotype originates from an adult in good health. The CDR3: CASTPLGQGYTEAFF. In DNA form, the CDR3 reads TGTGCCAGCACTCCATTGGGACAGGGATATACTGAAGCTTTCTTT.